The present T cell receptor beta chain was sequenced within a study of identifying expanded T cells in peripheral blood. This table comes from immunoSEQ multiplex PCR, and its TCRdb copy is limited to in-frame clones, with some not included. This sample has more than 65,000 clones, with 89% found just once. During the collection period, no donor immune events like infections were recorded. Germline-derived CDR1 and CDR2 are SGDLS and YYNGEE. The CDR3 sequence is 13 residues long. V lost 4 bases to trimming and J lost 0 bases, with 8 bases between them. The clonotype comes from a person aged 18 to 75 in good health. The genes are TRBV9 and TRBJ2-7; possibly TRBD2 for D (5 bases). The sample comprised blood. The CDR3 sequence is CASSRSDSYEQYF. The CDR3 nucleotides read TGTGCCAGCAGCCGTAGCGACTCCTACGAGCAGTACTTC.